These 24 T cell receptor beta chains originate from one sample sequenced in a study of blood T cells in healthy people across ages. Together with a sample-barcoded 5' primer, a J-beta primer mix was included in a second PCR lasting roughly 6 to 12 cycles. One entry per CDR3 protein, called by TCRdb with MiXCR from the 5' RACE reads. The data hold under 1 million distinct CDR3 sequences, with 40% to 50% observed a single time. The material sequenced was blood. These receptors all stem from a man between 60 and 75 years old in good health.

V gene TRBV7-2 combines with J gene TRBJ2-3; 10 nucleotides match TRBD2. Trimming removed 4 bases from V and 3 bases from J; junction bases left unmatched: 7. The CDR3 contains 16 residues. From germline, CDR1 is SGHTA and CDR2 FQGNSA. CDR3 nucleotide sequence: TGTGCCAGCAGCTCCCTCCTAGCGGGGGAGACAGATACGCAGTATTTT. This encodes CASSSLLAGETDTQYF. Full variable domain (rest looked up from reference TRBV7-2 and TRBJ2-3): GAGVSQSPSNKVTEKGKDVELRCDPISGHTALYWYRQSLGQGLEFLIYFQGNSAPDKSGLPSDRFSAERTGGSVSTLTIQRTQQEDSAVYLCASSSLLAGETDTQYFGPGTRLTVL.

This clonotype was counted a few times. The V gene is TRBV4-3, the J gene TRBJ2-7; D is ambiguous. Trimming pared 0 bases from V and 4 bases from J, leaving 10 bases between. Germline CDR1 is LGHNA and CDR2 is YSLEER. The CDR3 covers 14 residues. CDR3 coding DNA: TGCGCCAGCAGCCAAGATCAATCCGGATACGAGCAGTACTTC. Protein sequence: CASSQDQSGYEQYF.

This chain links TRBV5-1 with TRBJ1-1; D is possibly TRBD1 (5 bases). Germline values: CDR1 SGHRS, CDR2 YFSETQ. The CDR3 runs to 15 residues. V shed 4 bases and J shed 4 bases, with 17 bases lying between them. The CDR3 is CASSGTRLGATEAFF. Here the CDR3 DNA reads TGCGCCAGCAGCGGGACCAGACTAGGGGCCACTGAAGCTTTCTTT.

The genes are TRBV11-2 and TRBJ2-1; D is tentatively TRBD1 or TRBD2 (6 bases each). Looked up from germline, CDR1 is SGHAT and CDR2 is FQNNGV. CDR3 length: 15 amino acids. V was cut by 6 bases and J by 8 bases, with 20 bases left in between. In DNA, the CDR3 is TGTGCCAGCAGTCTCCACGGGGGCGAGGTCGATGAGCAGTTCTTC. It is translated as CASSLHGGEVDEQFF.

The chain uses TRBV12-3 or TRBV12-4 and TRBJ2-5, with 10 bases fitting TRBD1. CDR3 size: 16 residues. Unmatched junction bases numbered 6, after V lost 5 bases and J lost 0 bases. The CDR3 coding sequence is TGTGCCAGCAGTCAGCCGGGACAGGGGTACCAAGAGACCCAGTACTTC. The encoded protein is CASSQPGQGYQETQYF.

This clonotype was observed a single time. The chain recombines TRBV27 with TRBJ1-5, with a weak D call TRBD1 (6 bases). This CDR3 comprises 15 residues. The V end lost 6 bases, the J end lost 1 base, and 13 bases lay between the germline ends. Germline V gene sequence: CDR1 MNHEY, CDR2 SMNVEV (reference sequence). CDR3 nucleotides: TGTGCCAGCAGACTAAATGACAGGAGCAATCAGCCCCAGCATTTT. It yields the protein CASRLNDRSNQPQHF.

This chain connects TRBV9 to TRBJ1-6; D gene uncertain. The V end lost 3 bases, the J end lost 5 bases, and 18 bases lay between the germline ends. This CDR3 has 17 amino acids. The V gene's germline CDR1 is SGDLS and CDR2 YYNGEE. The CDR3 protein is CASSDGGRQPNNSPLHF. In DNA, the CDR3 is TGTGCCAGCAGCGATGGAGGTCGCCAGCCAAATAATTCACCCCTCCACTTT.

The CDR3 DNA is TGTGCCAGCAGCCCGGGGAGCGGGCGCTCCTACGAGCAGTACTTC. It yields the protein CASSPGSGRSYEQYF. The V gene is TRBV9, the J gene TRBJ2-7; tentatively, D is TRBD2 (6 bases). CDR1 SGDLS and CDR2 YYNGEE come from the germline V gene. Trimming shortened V by 4 bases and J by 0 bases, and 14 bases separated the two germline ends. The CDR3 is made up of 15 amino acids.

This rearrangement joins TRBV29-1 to TRBJ1-1; 7 bases match TRBD1. The CDR3 totals 14 residues. J lost 3 bases, V lost 7 bases, and 11 bases had no gene match. CDR1 is SQVTM and CDR2 is ANQGSEA in the germline V gene. CDR3 in DNA: TGCAGCGCCAGAAAACAGGGGCGGGACACTGAAGCTTTCTTT. It yields the protein CSARKQGRDTEAFF. The variable domain in full, with the rest retrieved from reference TRBV29-1 and TRBJ1-1, is SAVISQKPSRDICQRGTSLTIQCQVDSQVTMMFWYRQQPGQSLTLIATANQGSEATYESGFVIDKFPISRPNLTFSTLTVSNMSPEDSSIYLCSARKQGRDTEAFFGQGTRLTVV.

Regarding this clonotype: A read error may produce the germline difference seen at one junction end. The gene calls are TRBV20-1 and TRBJ1-6, with D uncertain. Germline V gene data show CDR1 as DFQATT and CDR2 as SNEGSKA (reference sequence). This CDR3 contains 16 residues. Here the CDR3 DNA reads TGCAGTGCTAGTAATAGGGCGGCCTCCTATAATTCACCCCCCCACTTT. The encoded protein is CSASNRAASYNSPPHF.

V is TRBV28 and J is TRBJ2-2; TRBD1 matches at 7 bases. V lost 4 bases, J lost 7 bases, and 6 bases stayed unmatched. The CDR3 contains 14 residues. Germline CDR1 MDHEN, CDR2 SYDVKM. The CDR3 nucleotides are TGTGCCAGCAGTTCAACAGGGGTTGGCGGGGAGCTGTTTTTT. Protein sequence: CASSSTGVGGELFF.

The gene calls are TRBV20-1 and TRBJ2-1; 9 bases are shared with TRBD1. V lost 6 bases, J lost 3 bases, and 9 bases stayed unmatched. Germline V lookup: CDR1 DFQATT, CDR2 SNEGSKA (reference sequence). The CDR3 is 15 amino acids. CDR3 nucleotides: TGCAGTGCCACCCGGGACAGGGTTTTCTACAATGAGCAGTTCTTC. Translated, it gives CSATRDRVFYNEQFF.

The rearrangement links TRBV7-2 to TRBJ2-1; TRBD2 agrees at 7 bases. This CDR3 is 14 amino acids long. V shed 10 bases and J 5 bases; nucleotides not matched to a gene: 11. The V gene's germline CDR1 is SGHTA and CDR2 FQGNSA. CDR3 sequence reads: CATASVGLDNEQFF. CDR3 in DNA: TGTGCCACTGCATCTGTAGGACTAGACAATGAGCAGTTCTTC.

This clonotype was seen a handful of times. The V and J genes are TRBV2 and TRBJ2-7, with D tentatively TRBD1 or TRBD2 (5 bases each). The CDR3 loop spans 13 amino acids. V lost 5 bases to trimming and J lost 2 bases, with 10 bases between them. The germline CDR1 and CDR2 sequences are SNHLY and FYNNEI. DNA of the CDR3: TGTGCCAGCAGTAATGAGGGGACCTACGAGCAGTACTTC. Amino acids: CASSNEGTYEQYF. The variable domain in full, with the rest retrieved from reference TRBV2 and TRBJ2-7, is EPEVTQTPSHQVTQMGQEVILRCVPISNHLYFYWYRQILGQKVEFLVSFYNNEISEKSEIFDDQFSVERPDGSNFTLKIRSTKLEDSAMYFCASSNEGTYEQYFGPGTRLTVT.

V is TRBV20-1 and J is TRBJ1-5, with 8 bases identical to TRBD1. V lost 4 bases, J lost 5 bases, and 4 bases stayed unmatched. The CDR3 has 13 amino acids. From germline, CDR1 is DFQATT and CDR2 SNEGSKA (reference sequence). The CDR3 region is CSAKLTGDQPQHF. The CDR3 DNA follows: TGCAGTGCTAAACTGACAGGGGATCAGCCCCAGCATTTT.

The CDR3 DNA follows: TGTGCCAGCAGCCAAGATTTTCAAAGCGGCTACACCTTC. The encoded protein is CASSQDFQSGYTF. The V gene is TRBV3-1, the J gene TRBJ1-2; the D is unclear. V was cut by 0 bases and J by 8 bases, with 10 bases left in between. Germline loops: CDR1 LGHDT, CDR2 YNNKEL (reference sequence). The length of the CDR3 is 13 residues.

The chain is built from TRBV7-9 and TRBJ2-5; a possible D gene is TRBD2 (6 bases). V was shortened by 5 bases and J by 11 bases, with 33 bases between the two germline ends. The V gene's germline CDR1 is SEHNR and CDR2 FQNEAQ (reference sequence). CDR3 length equals 18 residues. The CDR3 region is CASSRAAGPPRSYNEQYF. Here the CDR3 DNA reads TGTGCCAGCAGCCGCGCTGCGGGACCGCCGAGGAGTTACAATGAGCAGTACTTC.

This chain joins TRBV5-4 and TRBJ1-2; tentatively, D is TRBD1 (5 bases). CDR3 length: 14 residues. Germline CDR1 is SGHNT and CDR2 is YYREEE (reference sequence). The V gene lost 4 bases and the J gene lost 1 base, with 11 bases spanning the gap. The CDR3 nucleotides are TGTGCCAGCAGCATTCCGGGGCTTAACTATGGCTACACCTTC. This translates into CASSIPGLNYGYTF.

This clonotype has at least ten counts. The rearrangement joins TRBV29-1 to TRBJ2-3, with 8 bases that match TRBD2. Germline CDR1 SQVTM, CDR2 ANQGSEA. The V gene end was trimmed by 2 bases and the J gene end by 3 bases; junction bases not matched to a gene: 7. The CDR3 has 15 residues. The CDR3 reads CSVELAGGLTDTQYF. The CDR3 DNA reads as TGCAGCGTTGAATTGGCGGGGGGCCTAACAGATACGCAGTATTTT.

This clonotype has more than one count but fewer than ten. The CDR3 DNA is TGCGCCAGCAGCGTCCGGACTTTTAGCACAGATACGCAGTATTTT. This translates into CASSVRTFSTDTQYF. The gene calls are TRBV5-1 and TRBJ2-3, with D possibly being TRBD2 (5 bases). With 4 bases removed from V and 0 bases from J, the gap between germline ends came to 12 bases. There are 15 residues in the CDR3. Looked up from germline, CDR1 is SGHRS and CDR2 is YFSETQ.

The V gene is TRBV12-3 or TRBV12-4, the J gene TRBJ2-5; D gene uncertain. Trimming took 6 bases from V and 5 from J, leaving 13 bases between them. This CDR3 has 13 residues. CDR3 in amino acids: CASSPLLRETQYF. The CDR3 nucleotides read TGTGCCAGCAGCCCATTGCTCCGGGAGACCCAGTACTTC.

A remark on this clonotype: With a much larger clone just one base away, this may be a read error. CDR3 region: CASSLGSSLPDTQYF. The DNA for the CDR3 is TGTGCCAGCAGCCTCGGGTCTTCCCTGCCAGATACGCAGTATTTT. The chain has TRBV7-2 and TRBJ2-3; D unresolved. Between the trimmed V and J ends, which lost 5 bases and 4 bases, there was a span of 16 bases. CDR3 size: 15 residues. From germline, CDR1 is SGHTA and CDR2 FQGNSA.

The chain's CDR3 is CASSLGLGMVTDTQYF. CDR3 nucleotide sequence: TGTGCCAGCAGCTTGGGACTAGGAATGGTTACAGATACGCAGTATTTT. The chain uses TRBV11-2 and TRBJ2-3; 8 bases align to TRBD2. Trimming took 3 bases from V and 3 from J; bases not matched to a gene: 8. The CDR3 runs 16 residues. Germline V CDR1 and CDR2: SGHAT, FQNNGV.

This clonotype was picked up a small number of times. In DNA form, the CDR3 reads TGTGCCAGCAGTGAGACCGACAGGAACCCTAATGGCTACACCTTC. Protein sequence: CASSETDRNPNGYTF. This rearrangement joins TRBV6-1 to TRBJ1-2; a weak D match, TRBD1 (6 bases). This CDR3 contains 15 residues. V lost 3 bases and J lost 6, with 17 bases in between. Germline V gene lookup returns CDR1 MNHNS and CDR2 SASEGT.